Given below is one T cell receptor beta chain in context. This clone was observed once. Its antigen remains undetermined. Per-base quality was not reported, and no clone a single base away is much larger than it. This entry belongs to a study of cytomegalovirus exposure and HLA in healthy donors (dated by TCRdb to between 2016 and 2019). Regarding the complete study: According to a later analysis, one platform produced both the approximately 110 validation repertoires and the 666 repertoires of the first cohort. To predict cytomegalovirus infection status, the study combined high-throughput TCR immunosequencing, statistical association of individual TCRs with disease status, and machine learning. The study aimed to test whether signatures of past pathogen exposure could be identified by cataloging public T cell receptors. In addition to the first cohort of approximately 670 subjects, a separate validation cohort of approximately 130 different subjects was used.

The donors were included in the validation cohort of 120 subjects, a group kept apart from the approximately 700-subject first cohort. Library construction relied on the immunoSEQ multiplex PCR assay. As for the original processing: A statistical classification framework was developed to diagnose cytomegalovirus status using the catalog of TCR beta chain sequences. The source is immuneACCESS, and TCRdb retained only in-frame sequences with V and J called. Part of the clones is not carried over; for the studies checked, unresolved V genes explain less than half of this, and the remainder is unexplained. The D gene and trimming were derived from the DNA, and the V and J assignments and clone size from that table. Here the sample has under 400,000 clones; around 86% occur a single time. The leading ten clones occupy approximately 0.8% of the sample. The paper's findings and limits, for the study overall: A later analysis lacked HLA typing for the validation cohort, so it scored co-occurrence in that cohort across all 110 or so repertoires. The classifier was reported to diagnose cytomegalovirus status with high specificity and sensitivity in both the original and validation cohorts. Three of the identified cytomegalovirus-associated TCR beta chains were confirmed in vitro to be specific for cytomegalovirus antigens. The study gave a list of around 170 TCR beta chains associated with cytomegalovirus. Most TCR sequences were observed very rarely across donors, whereas some public TCRs were present in many individuals. It was suggested by the authors that the approach could potentially be generalized to other disease states and immunological phenotypes. Subsequent analysis determined that TCRs grouped into clusters in the first cohort also showed a tendency toward co-occurrence across the 130 or so validation repertoires, and 94% of cluster scores exceeded 0.

Counted from cysteine to phenylalanine, this CDR3 has 13 amino acids. Left in the record is the CDR3 DNA by itself, 39 bases read in frame from the first base. The germline V gene (reference sequence) sets CDR1 to SEHNR and CDR2 to FQNEAQ. V loses 4 bases, J loses 4 bases, and the germline ends lie 10 bases apart. This receptor was taken from a woman younger than 30 in good health and CMV-seronegative. The chain joins TRBV7-9 to TRBJ1-2; the D region possibly corresponds to TRBD1 (6 bases align). Specimen: PBMCs. The sequenced DNA: TGTGCCAGCAGCTCCGGGACAATCTATGGCTACACCTTC. The translation is CASSSGTIYGYTF.